The next 23 T cell receptor beta chains were all read from a single sample in a study of Graves' ophthalmopathy and Graves' hyperthyroidism (dated by TCRdb to the late 2010s). Sequencing relied on an Illumina HiSeq 2000. For repertoire sequencing, TCR beta CDR3 regions were amplified from RNA transcripts. A first-round RT-PCR used HTBI primers with the Qiagen OneStep RT-PCR kit, followed by a second-round multiplex PCR, size selection and purification. TCRdb passed the public sequencing reads through fastp at Q25 and MiXCR, retaining productive beta sequences. Under each unique CDR3 protein, matching rows form one entry showing the most common genes and DNA. The sample table lists hundreds of thousands of distinct CDR3 sequences, more than 20% of them with a count of one. The top ten clonotypes cover roughly 3% of the sample. Sequenced: peripheral blood. The receptors were sampled from a woman aged 18-30 years with stable Graves' hyperthyroidism. Donor details come from another sample of the same person, matched by shared clones.

At least ten counts were recorded for this clonotype. The V call is TRBV6-1, the J call TRBJ2-2; D remains ambiguous. Looked up from germline, CDR1 is MNHNS and CDR2 is SASEGT. CDR3 size: 14 residues. V lost 3 bases to trimming and J lost 7 bases, with 12 bases between them. The CDR3 DNA is TGTGCCAGCAGTGACGGACGAACCAGCGGGGAGCTGTTTTTT. Its protein is CASSDGRTSGELFF.

At least ten counts were recorded for this clonotype. The V call is TRBV7-2, the J call TRBJ2-5; 13 bases align to TRBD2. Germline CDR1 and CDR2: SGHTA and FQGNSA. V dropped 5 bases and J dropped 0; count of bases not matched to a gene: 6. The CDR3 is 17 amino acids. The CDR3 DNA follows: TGTGCCAGCAGCCCGAGGACTAGCGGGGGATACCAAGAGACCCAGTACTTC. It is translated as CASSPRTSGGYQETQYF.

This clonotype was observed at least ten times. The gene calls are TRBV7-2 and TRBJ1-2; 9 bases map to TRBD1. The germline CDR1 and CDR2 sequences are SGHTA and FQGNSA. The CDR3 totals 14 residues. Trimming removed 4 bases from V and 4 bases from J; junction bases left unmatched: 4. The CDR3, as DNA: TGTGCCAGCAGCTACCCGGACAGGGGCTATGGCTACACCTTC. Translation gives CASSYPDRGYGYTF.

This clonotype has at least ten counts. CDR3 protein: CASSYGVGMNEQYF. CDR3 bases: TGTGCCAGCAGTTACGGTGTAGGGATGAACGAGCAGTACTTC. This chain links TRBV6-2 or TRBV6-3 with TRBJ2-7; D call uncertain. From germline, CDR1 is MNHEY and CDR2 SVGEGT. V shed 2 bases and J shed 5 bases, with 13 bases lying between them. The CDR3 has 14 amino acids.

This clonotype was seen many times. The chain combines TRBV5-1 with TRBJ2-7; TRBD1 matches 7 bases. CDR1 is SGHRS and CDR2 is YFSETQ in the germline V gene. Losses at the gene ends were 5 bases for V and 2 bases for J; bases not matched to a gene: 7. The CDR3 length is 14 residues. DNA of the CDR3: TGCGCCAGCAGTTACCGGGACAGAGCCTACGAGCAGTACTTC. It specifies CASSYRDRAYEQYF.

Of note for this clonotype: It may be a read error: a sequence one base away is much more abundant. This chain connects TRBV2 to TRBJ2-7; D uncertain. Per the germline V gene, CDR1 is SNHLY and CDR2 is FYNNEI. V shed 7 bases and J shed 4 bases, with 8 bases lying between them. The CDR3 spans 11 residues. CDR3 region: CASKPGYEQYF. The CDR3 region has the DNA TGTGCCAGCAAGCCAGGTTACGAGCAGTACTTC.

This clonotype was seen more than once but under ten times. The chain carries TRBV27 and TRBJ2-7; TRBD1 aligns across 7 bases. Losses at the gene ends were 2 bases for V and 2 bases for J; bases not matched to a gene: 9. This CDR3 comprises 16 residues. CDR1 is MNHEY and CDR2 is SMNVEV in the germline V gene (reference sequence). The CDR3 sequence: CASSLHGTDPPYEQYF. DNA of the CDR3: TGTGCCAGCAGTTTACACGGGACAGATCCCCCCTACGAGCAGTACTTC.

In this sample, this clonotype turned up many times. The rearrangement links TRBV5-1 to TRBJ1-5; 9 bases match TRBD1. The CDR3 runs to 15 residues. J was trimmed by 4 bases and V by 0 bases; bases with no gene match: 2. The germline CDR1 and CDR2 sequences are SGHRS and YFSETQ. The CDR3 region has the DNA TGCGCCAGCAGCTTGGGGACAGGGGAGAATCAGCCCCAGCATTTT. Translated, it gives CASSLGTGENQPQHF.

Ten or more counts support this clonotype. The V gene is TRBV20-1, the J gene TRBJ2-7, with TRBD2 matching 12 bases. The junction had 13 bases not matched to a gene; V was cut back by 2 bases and J by 2 bases. This CDR3 has 18 amino acids. Germline V gene lookup returns CDR1 DFQATT and CDR2 SNEGSKA (reference sequence). The CDR3 DNA follows: TGCAGTGCTAGAACCAAACCTCCCACTAGCGGGGGGACCTACGAGCAGTACTTC. Amino acid sequence: CSARTKPPTSGGTYEQYF.

This clonotype has a count of ten or more. This chain links TRBV6-5 with TRBJ2-7; TRBD1 agrees at 8 bases. The trim removed 6 bases at V and 3 bases at J, leaving 10 bases unmatched. The CDR3 has 15 residues. CDR1 and CDR2 (germline): MNHEY, SVGAGI. CDR3 sequence reads: CASSWTGTMVYEQYF. CDR3 sequence (DNA): TGTGCCAGCAGCTGGACAGGGACGATGGTCTACGAGCAGTACTTC.

This clonotype was seen at least ten times. V and J are TRBV29-1 and TRBJ1-1, with a tentative D call TRBD1 (6 bases). Trimming removed 7 bases from V and 3 bases from J, with 24 bases in between. The length of the CDR3 is 16 residues. CDR1 SQVTM and CDR2 ANQGSEA come from the germline V gene. For the CDR3, the DNA is TGCAGCGGCCTAGGGACACCGCCTCAACTTTACACTGAAGCTTTCTTT. It is translated as CSGLGTPPQLYTEAFF.

The V gene is TRBV6-4, the J gene TRBJ1-1, with D perhaps TRBD1 (6 bases). Germline V gives CDR1 MRHNA, CDR2 SNTAGT. The CDR3 runs 14 residues. Trimming removed 6 bases at V and 2 bases at J, with 13 bases between. The CDR3 sequence: CASRQGAINTEAFF. The CDR3 DNA sequence: TGTGCCAGCAGACAGGGCGCAATAAACACTGAAGCTTTCTTT.

This clonotype was picked up many times. The rearrangement joins TRBV3-1 to TRBJ2-7; 9 bases align to TRBD2. Per germline, CDR1 LGHDT and CDR2 YNNKEL (reference sequence). CDR3 size: 15 residues. With V trimmed by 0 bases and J by 4 bases, 4 bases remained unmatched. This CDR3 is CASSQDLAGEYEQYF. CDR3 nucleotides: TGTGCCAGCAGCCAAGACTTAGCGGGAGAATACGAGCAGTACTTC.

This clonotype was picked up many times. The chain employs TRBV7-2 and TRBJ2-5; D not certain. The V gene's germline CDR1 is SGHTA and CDR2 FQGNSA. V was trimmed by 1 base and J by 2 bases, leaving 23 bases between them. This CDR3 region has 19 residues. The CDR3 DNA sequence: TGTGCCAGCAGCTTAGGCTCCCTTAAGACGCGGATACGGCAAGAGACCCAGTACTTC. Amino acid sequence: CASSLGSLKTRIRQETQYF.

In this sample, this clonotype turned up many times. This chain joins TRBV30 and TRBJ1-5, with D uncertain. The CDR3 extends over 13 amino acids. Germline assignment: CDR1 GTSNPN and CDR2 SVGIG (reference sequence). Trimming pared 2 bases from V and 5 bases from J, leaving 10 bases between. The CDR3 DNA is TGTGCCTGGAGTTTGGATGGAGATCAGCCCCAGCATTTT. Encoded protein: CAWSLDGDQPQHF.

The chain uses TRBV20-1 and TRBJ2-2, with 9 bases identical to TRBD2. Germline-derived CDR1 and CDR2 are DFQATT and SNEGSKA (reference sequence). Trimming took 1 base from V and 4 from J; bases not matched to a gene: 4. The CDR3 runs 15 residues. CDR3 coding DNA: TGCAGTGCTAGAGGGCTAGCGGGAACCACCGGGGAGCTGTTTTTT. Its protein is CSARGLAGTTGELFF.

This clonotype was counted a few times. The V and J genes are TRBV11-2 and TRBJ2-7, with a possible D match to TRBD1 (5 bases). This CDR3 has 16 amino acids. Trimming pared 5 bases from V and 3 bases from J, leaving 20 bases between. From germline, CDR1 is SGHAT and CDR2 FQNNGV. The CDR3 region has the DNA TGTGCCAGCAGCCCCAAGGCTGGACAAGGGTTCTACGAGCAGTACTTC. Its protein product is CASSPKAGQGFYEQYF.

The V call is TRBV12-3 or TRBV12-4, the J call TRBJ1-5; D is unclear. The CDR3 runs to 13 residues. Trimming pared 3 bases from V and 5 bases from J, leaving 8 bases between. The CDR3 sequence is CASSFGGHQPQHF. DNA for the CDR3: TGTGCCAGCAGTTTTGGAGGCCATCAGCCCCAGCATTTT.

This clonotype has just one count. The chain recombines TRBV6-1 with TRBJ2-7; D unresolved. The V end lost 2 bases, the J end lost 4 bases, and 9 bases lay between the germline ends. The CDR3 totals 13 residues. Germline CDR1 is MNHNS and CDR2 is SASEGT. CDR3 residues: CASSELLGYEQYF. In DNA, the CDR3 is TGTGCCAGCAGTGAACTACTGGGTTACGAGCAGTACTTC.

This clonotype was observed at least ten times. The chain combines TRBV6-2 or TRBV6-3 with TRBJ1-1, with D uncertain. This CDR3 is built from 12 residues. Germline V gives CDR1 MNHEY, CDR2 SVGEGT. V shed 2 bases and J shed 6 bases, with 7 bases lying between them. The DNA for the CDR3 is TGTGCCAGCAGTTACGCTTCCCCTGAAGCTTTCTTT. This sequence encodes CASSYASPEAFF.

This clonotype was seen many times. The genes are TRBV7-2 and TRBJ2-7, with 8 positions matching TRBD1. V lost 4 bases, J lost 6 bases, and 2 bases stayed unmatched. Germline V lookup: CDR1 SGHTA, CDR2 FQGNSA. The CDR3 extends over 12 amino acids. The CDR3 sequence is CASSYDRGEQYF. CDR3 DNA: TGTGCCAGCAGCTATGACAGGGGCGAGCAGTACTTC.

There are many counts of this clonotype. This chain connects TRBV18 to TRBJ2-5; 15 nucleotides align to TRBD2. Germline CDR1 KGHSH, CDR2 LQKENI. The CDR3 runs 16 residues. V gave up 0 bases and J gave up 5 bases; unmatched junction bases: 1. The CDR3 nucleotides are TGTGCCAGCTCACCACCGGGACTAGCGGGAGGCGAGACCCAGTACTTC. As protein: CASSPPGLAGGETQYF.

This clonotype appeared many times. The chain joins TRBV12-3 or TRBV12-4 to TRBJ2-7, with 12 nucleotides matching TRBD2. The CDR3 spans 15 residues. J lost 3 bases, V lost 2 bases, and 2 bases had no gene match. The CDR3 loop reads CASSLTTSGSYEQYF. In nucleotides, the CDR3 is TGTGCCAGCAGTTTAACGACTAGCGGGAGCTACGAGCAGTACTTC.